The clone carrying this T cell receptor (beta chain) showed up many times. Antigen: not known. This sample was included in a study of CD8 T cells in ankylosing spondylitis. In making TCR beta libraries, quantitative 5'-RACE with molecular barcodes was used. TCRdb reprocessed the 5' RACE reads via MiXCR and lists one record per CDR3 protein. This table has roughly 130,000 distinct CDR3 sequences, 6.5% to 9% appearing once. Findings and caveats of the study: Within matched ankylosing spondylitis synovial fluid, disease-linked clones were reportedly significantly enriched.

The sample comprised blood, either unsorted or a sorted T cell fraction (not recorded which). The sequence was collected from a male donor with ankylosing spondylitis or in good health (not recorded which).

CDR3 sequence reads: CSARTGRTGAYEQYF. Written as DNA, the CDR3 is TGCAGTGCCAGAACCGGCCGGACAGGGGCTTACGAGCAGTACTTC. The chain links TRBV20-1 to TRBJ2-7, with TRBD1 matching 9 bases. The V segment lost 6 bases and the J segment 4 bases; nucleotides outside the gene matches: 13. This CDR3 has 15 residues. CDR1 and CDR2 (germline): DFQATT, SNEGSKA (reference sequence).